The entry that follows covers one TCR beta chain sequence. Antigen specificity is unknown. The sample comes from a study of T cells in Graves' hyperthyroidism and ophthalmopathy. Turning to the study itself: Peripheral blood was taken when the disease was first diagnosed, before any treatment began. The study's findings and limits: Model predictions of ophthalmopathy came a median roughly 6.4 months before onset. Also found in blood were most expanded thyroid clonotypes above 0.001.

Amplification targeted TCR beta CDR3 regions from RNA transcripts. The HTBI primer set was used in a first-round RT-PCR of the TCR CDR3. TCRdb recomputed calls from the multiplex PCR reads with MiXCR, one row per CDR3 protein. The profile shows 640,000 or so distinct CDR3 sequences, 13% to 15% of them singletons. Trimming cost V 3 bases and J 1 base, with 4 bases left between them. Germline V gene lookup returns CDR1 SQVTM and CDR2 ANQGSEA. The CDR3 contains 11 residues. PBMCs were sourced from more than 9 ml fresh peripheral blood. The source material was blood. The receptor's source is a woman in her late teens or twenties with Graves' ophthalmopathy. This chain connects TRBV29-1 to TRBJ2-7, with D unresolved. The CDR3 nucleotides read TGCAGCGTTGACTTATCCTACGAGCAGTACTTC. Amino acids: CSVDLSYEQYF.